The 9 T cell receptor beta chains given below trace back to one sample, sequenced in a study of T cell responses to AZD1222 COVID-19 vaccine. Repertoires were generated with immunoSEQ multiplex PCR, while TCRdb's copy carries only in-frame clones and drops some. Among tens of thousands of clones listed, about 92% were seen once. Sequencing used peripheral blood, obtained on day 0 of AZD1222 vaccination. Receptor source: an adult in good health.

The CDR3 loop reads CASSYARANTEAFF. CDR3 DNA: TGTGCCAGCAGTTACGCCCGGGCGAACACTGAAGCTTTCTTT. This chain joins TRBV6-5 and TRBJ1-1; no clear D gene. Germline V CDR1 and CDR2: MNHEY, SVGAGI. V lost 2 bases, J lost 1 base, and 8 bases lay in between. The CDR3 has 14 residues.

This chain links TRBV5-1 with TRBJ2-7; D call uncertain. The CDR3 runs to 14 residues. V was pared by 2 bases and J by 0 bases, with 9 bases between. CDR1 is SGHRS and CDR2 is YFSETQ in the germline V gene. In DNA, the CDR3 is TGCGCCAGCAGCTTCACGGCCAACTCCTACGAGCAGTACTTC. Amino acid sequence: CASSFTANSYEQYF.

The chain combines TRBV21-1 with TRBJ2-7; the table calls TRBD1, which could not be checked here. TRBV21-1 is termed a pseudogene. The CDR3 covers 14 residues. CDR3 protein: CASSPGTGALEQYF. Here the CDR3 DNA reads TGTGCCAGCAGCCCCGGGACAGGGGCCCTGGAGCAGTACTTC.

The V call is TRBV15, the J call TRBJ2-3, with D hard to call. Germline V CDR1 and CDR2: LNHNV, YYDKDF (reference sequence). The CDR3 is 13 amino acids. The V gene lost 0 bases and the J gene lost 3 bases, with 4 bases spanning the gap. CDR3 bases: TGTGCCACCAGCAGAGATCCGACAGATACGCAGTATTTT. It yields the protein CATSRDPTDTQYF.

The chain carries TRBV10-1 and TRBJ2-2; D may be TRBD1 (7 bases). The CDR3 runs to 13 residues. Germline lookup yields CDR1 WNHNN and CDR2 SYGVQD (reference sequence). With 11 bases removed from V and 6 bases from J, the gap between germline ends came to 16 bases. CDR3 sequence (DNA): TGCGCCCGCCGACAGGGAGGACCCGGGGAGCTGTTTTTT. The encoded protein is CARRQGGPGELFF.

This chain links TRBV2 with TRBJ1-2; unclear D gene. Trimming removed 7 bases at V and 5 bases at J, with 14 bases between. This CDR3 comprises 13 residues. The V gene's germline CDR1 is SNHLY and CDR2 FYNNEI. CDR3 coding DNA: TGTGCCAGCAAGCCCCAGAGGTTTTATGGCTACACCTTC. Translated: CASKPQRFYGYTF.

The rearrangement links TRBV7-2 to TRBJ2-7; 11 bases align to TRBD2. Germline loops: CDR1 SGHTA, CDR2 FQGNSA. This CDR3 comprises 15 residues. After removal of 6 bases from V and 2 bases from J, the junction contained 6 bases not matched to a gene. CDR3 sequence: CASSRGTSGTYEQYF. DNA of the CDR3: TGTGCCAGCAGTCGCGGGACTAGCGGAACCTACGAGCAGTACTTC.

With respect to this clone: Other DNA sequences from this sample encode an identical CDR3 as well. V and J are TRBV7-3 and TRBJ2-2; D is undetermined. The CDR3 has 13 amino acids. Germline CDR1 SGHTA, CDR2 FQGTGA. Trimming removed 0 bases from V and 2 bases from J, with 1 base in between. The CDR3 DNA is TGTGCCAGCAGCTTAACCAACACCGGGGAGCTGTTTTTT. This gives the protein CASSLTNTGELFF.

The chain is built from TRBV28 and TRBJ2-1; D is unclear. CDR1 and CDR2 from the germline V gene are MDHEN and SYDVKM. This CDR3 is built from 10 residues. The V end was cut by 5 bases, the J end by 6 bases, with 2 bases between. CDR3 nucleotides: TGTGCCAGCAGTAGCAATGAGCAGTTCTTC. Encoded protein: CASSSNEQFF.